The 20 T cell receptor beta chains below come from one sample, sequenced in a study of T cell responses to AZD1222 COVID-19 vaccine (dated by TCRdb to about 2021). The time point label on this specimen signifies: baseline before first vaccination. Library generation was performed with the immunoSEQ multiplex PCR assay. Not all clones reach the TCRdb copy of this immuneACCESS table, which keeps in-frame sequences only. Checked studies attribute under half of the gap to unresolved V genes and leave the rest unexplained. The table for this sample lists 120,000 or so clones; roughly 87% of them were counted only once. Approximately 9.3% of the sample lies in the top ten. The sample in question was peripheral blood, obtained on day 0 of AZD1222 vaccination. These receptors all come from an adult in good health.

The sample holds one count of this clone. The chain recombines TRBV7-2 with TRBJ2-7; D is uncertain. Trimming left V 5 bases short and J 7 bases short, with 12 bases between. The CDR3 totals 12 residues. Looked up from germline, CDR1 is SGHTA and CDR2 is FQGNSA. The CDR3 region has the DNA TGTGCCAGCAGCCCGCCTCTGGGGGAGCAGTACTTC. Translation: CASSPPLGEQYF.

This sequence joins TRBV10-3 and TRBJ2-3; TRBD1 agrees at 10 bases. J gave up 6 bases and V 0 bases, and 9 bases lay outside the gene matches. The CDR3 is 17 residues long. Germline V gene sequence: CDR1 ENHRY, CDR2 SYGVKD. CDR3 sequence: CAISESLGQGVRDTQYF. In DNA form, the CDR3 reads TGTGCCATCAGTGAGTCACTCGGACAGGGGGTTAGGGATACGCAGTATTTT.

The chain carries TRBV7-2 and TRBJ1-1; D call uncertain. The CDR3 extends over 15 amino acids. Trimming took off 0 bases at V and 2 bases at J, with 10 bases between the two ends. Germline-derived CDR1 and CDR2 are SGHTA and FQGNSA. CDR3 in DNA: TGTGCCAGCAGCTTAGCCGGGATTATTAACACTGAAGCTTTCTTT. It encodes CASSLAGIINTEAFF.

The chain uses TRBV23-1 and TRBJ2-1, with 8 bases fitting TRBD2. TRBV23-1 is identified as an open reading frame with a role that is uncertain. V dropped 2 bases and J dropped 0; count of bases not matched to a gene: 15. The CDR3 extends over 20 amino acids. The CDR3 DNA sequence: TGCGCCAGCAGTCAAAAACTTCCCCCCCGCGGGACTAGCTCCTACAATGAGCAGTTCTTC. Amino acid sequence: CASSQKLPPRGTSSYNEQFF.

The chain recombines TRBV28 with TRBJ2-1, with 7 bases matching TRBD2. Germline lookup yields CDR1 MDHEN and CDR2 SYDVKM. The CDR3 is 13 amino acids. V lost 6 bases to trimming and J lost 5 bases; unmatched junction nucleotides: 4. The CDR3 DNA reads TGTGCCAGCAGAGCGGGATTGGACAATGAGCAGTTCTTC. Amino acids: CASRAGLDNEQFF.

The J gene is TRBJ2-1, the V gene TRBV7-6, with 7 bases aligning to TRBD2. Germline CDR1 SGHVS, CDR2 FNYEAQ. CDR3 length equals 13 residues. Trimming cost V 1 base and J 9 bases; bases outside gene matches: 3. CDR3 region: CASSLGGGGEQFF. CDR3 coding DNA: TGTGCCAGCAGCTTAGGGGGGGGTGGTGAGCAGTTCTTC. The full variable domain, its missing parts supplied by reference TRBV7-6 and TRBJ2-1, is GAGVSQSPRYKVTKRGQDVALRCDPISGHVSLYWYRQALGQGPEFLTYFNYEAQQDKSGLPNDRFSAERPEGSISTLTIQRTEQRDSAMYRCASSLGGGGEQFFGPGTRLTVL.

The chain employs TRBV12-3 or TRBV12-4 and TRBJ1-2; the D is unclear. This CDR3 contains 13 residues. Trimming pared 6 bases from V and 5 bases from J, leaving 13 bases between. Written as DNA, the CDR3 is TGTGCCAGCAGCCCCTCCTTGAAGTATGGCTACACCTTC. Encoded protein: CASSPSLKYGYTF.

The chain is built from TRBV4-1 and TRBJ2-1; the match to TRBD2 covers 9 bases. The CDR3 is made up of 16 amino acids. V was pared by 5 bases and J by 4 bases, with 9 bases of the junction left unmatched. Per the germline V gene, CDR1 is MGHRA and CDR2 is YSYEKL. CDR3 bases: TGCGCCAGCAGCGCTATGGGGCTAGCGGGATACAATGAGCAGTTCTTC. Amino acid sequence: CASSAMGLAGYNEQFF.

The chain employs TRBV27 and TRBJ2-1, with D tentatively TRBD1 (6 bases). The germline V gene has CDR1 MNHEY and CDR2 SMNVEV (reference sequence). The CDR3 is 13 amino acids. The ends were cut back, 6 bases at V and 4 bases at J, with 10 bases in the middle. CDR3 in DNA: TGTGCCAGCAGCCGTGGACAGTACAATGAGCAGTTCTTC. It codes for CASSRGQYNEQFF.

The chain employs TRBV11-3 and TRBJ1-2; possibly TRBD1 for D (5 bases). V lost 5 bases, J lost 4 bases, and 17 bases lay in between. The CDR3 totals 15 residues. Germline assignment: CDR1 SGHNT and CDR2 YENEEA. The CDR3 DNA sequence: TGTGCCAGCAGCCTTGGCCGGGACGGCGGCTATGGCTACACCTTC. As protein: CASSLGRDGGYGYTF.

This clone was seen a handful of times. This chain links TRBV4-2 with TRBJ2-6; D not certain. Germline values: CDR1 LGHNA, CDR2 YNFKEQ. The V end was cut by 4 bases, the J end by 0 bases, with 4 bases between. The CDR3 contains 14 residues. For the CDR3, the DNA is TGTGCCAGCAGCCGAGACTCTGGGGCCAACGTCCTGACTTTC. Protein sequence: CASSRDSGANVLTF.

This chain joins TRBV5-6 and TRBJ1-5, with 8 bases fitting TRBD1. The V and J ends lost 7 bases and 5 bases, in that order; junction bases with no gene match: 11. The CDR3 is made up of 15 amino acids. CDR1 SGHDT and CDR2 YYEEEE come from the germline V gene. The CDR3 sequence: CASSLGPGGHQPQHF. The CDR3 DNA follows: TGTGCCAGCTCCCTTGGGCCAGGGGGCCATCAGCCCCAGCATTTT. Supplemented by reference TRBV5-6 and TRBJ1-5, the full variable domain reads DAGVTQSPTHLIKTRGQQVTLRCSPKSGHDTVSWYQQALGQGPQFIFQYYEEEERQRGNFPDRFSGHQFPNYSSELNVNALLLGDSALYLCASSLGPGGHQPQHFGDGTRLSIL.

The chain links TRBV2 to TRBJ1-1; no reliable D call. The CDR3 consists of 14 residues. Germline assignment: CDR1 SNHLY and CDR2 FYNNEI. The ends were cut back, 7 bases at V and 1 base at J, with 13 bases in the middle. In DNA, the CDR3 is TGTGCCAGCACCTTGACTGGTGGGAACACTGAAGCTTTCTTT. It codes for CASTLTGGNTEAFF.

The chain employs TRBV7-9 and TRBJ2-7; D perhaps matches TRBD2 (5 bases). Between the trimmed V and J ends, which lost 5 bases and 7 bases, there was a span of 12 bases. CDR3 size: 12 residues. The germline V gene encodes CDR1 SEHNR and CDR2 FQNEAQ (reference sequence). The CDR3: CASSLGNLEQYF. For the CDR3, the DNA is TGTGCCAGCAGCCTCGGGAACTTAGAGCAGTACTTC.

The chain couples TRBV12-3 or TRBV12-4 to TRBJ2-1; 7 positions agree with TRBD2. This CDR3 has 11 amino acids. V trimming: 5 bases; J trimming: 15 bases; junction bases outside the gene matches: 7. In DNA form, the CDR3 reads TGTGCCAGCAGTACCAGGACTAGTACGTTCTTC. Amino acid sequence: CASSTRTSTFF.

The rearrangement joins TRBV27 to TRBJ2-1, with D tentatively TRBD1 or TRBD2 (5 bases each). Deletions cut 3 bases from V and 1 base from J, with 10 bases between. Germline-derived CDR1 and CDR2 are MNHEY and SMNVEV (reference sequence). The CDR3 runs 15 residues. The CDR3 region is CASSFMGVSYNEQFF. As DNA, the CDR3 is TGTGCCAGCAGTTTCATGGGGGTTTCCTACAATGAGCAGTTCTTC.

The V gene is TRBV30, the J gene TRBJ2-7; D is unclear. CDR1 and CDR2 from the germline V gene are GTSNPN and SVGIG (reference sequence). The CDR3 extends over 12 amino acids. V dropped 4 bases and J dropped 2 bases, with 9 bases sitting between them. The CDR3 sequence is CAWMGNPYEQYF. The CDR3 region has the DNA TGTGCCTGGATGGGGAACCCCTACGAGCAGTACTTC.

This chain connects TRBV7-9 to TRBJ2-7, with 7 bases identical to TRBD1. The CDR3 extends over 14 amino acids. Trimming at V came to 2 bases and at J to 6 bases, leaving 7 bases not matched to a gene. The germline gives CDR1 SEHNR, CDR2 FQNEAQ (reference sequence). This CDR3 reads CASSLFEGAGEQYF. Here the CDR3 DNA reads TGTGCCAGCAGCTTATTCGAGGGGGCGGGCGAGCAGTACTTC.

V gene TRBV6-2 or TRBV6-3 combines with J gene TRBJ2-7, with a weak D call TRBD1 (5 bases). CDR3 length equals 15 residues. V gave up 2 bases and J gave up 0 bases, with 11 bases separating them. Germline CDR1 is MNHEY and CDR2 is SVGEGT. CDR3: CASSYNPTVSYEQYF. The CDR3 DNA follows: TGTGCCAGCAGTTACAACCCGACAGTCTCCTACGAGCAGTACTTC.

The chain has TRBV19 and TRBJ2-7, with 10 bases lining up with TRBD1. V lost 3 bases, J lost 7 bases, and 12 bases stayed unmatched. Germline lookup yields CDR1 LNHDA and CDR2 SQIVND (reference sequence). The CDR3 contains 16 residues. The CDR3 nucleotides are TGTGCCAGTAGTATCATTGGGGGACAGGGGTCTGATGAGCAGTACTTC. Amino acids: CASSIIGGQGSDEQYF.